The next 18 T cell receptor beta chains were all read from a single sample in a study of shared T cell receptors in the human thymus. The method was immunoSEQ multiplex PCR; TCRdb's version includes in-frame clones alone and lacks a portion of them. The sample includes hundreds of thousands of clones, around 87% seen only once; the top ten take 0.0094%. The same sample was also used in a study of human thymus T cells.

Sequencing was done on a sample of thymocytes. The receptor set was obtained from a boy less than two years old with a congenital heart defect.

The rearrangement uses TRBV7-2 and TRBJ1-2, with D tentatively TRBD1 (6 bases). The V and J ends lost 4 bases and 4 bases respectively, with 13 bases between them. Germline V CDR1 and CDR2: SGHTA, FQGNSA. This CDR3 has 14 amino acids. The CDR3 nucleotides read TGTGCCAGCAGCTCGCGGACAGCCCCCTATGGCTACACCTTC. Translation gives CASSSRTAPYGYTF. Filled out from reference TRBV7-2 and TRBJ1-2, the complete variable domain reads GAGVSQSPSNKVTEKGKDVELRCDPISGHTALYWYRQSLGQGLEFLIYFQGNSAPDKSGLPSDRFSAERTGGSVSTLTIQRTQQEDSAVYLCASSSRTAPYGYTFGSGTRLTVV.

The V and J genes are TRBV28 and TRBJ2-5; possible D gene TRBD1, 6 bases. The J call may not be correct, given that the DNA end is closer to TRBJ2-7. Germline loops: CDR1 MDHEN, CDR2 SYDVKM. CDR3 size: 14 residues. In nucleotides, the CDR3 is TGTGCCAGCAGGCCCCGACAGGACTCCTACGAGCAGTACTTC. It codes for CASRPRQDSYEQYF.

This chain uses TRBV28 with TRBJ2-1, with 11 bases lining up with TRBD2. The V gene end was trimmed by 7 bases and the J gene end by 4 bases; junction bases not matched to a gene: 12. This CDR3 has 17 amino acids. Germline V gene sequence: CDR1 MDHEN, CDR2 SYDVKM. In nucleotides, the CDR3 is TGTGCCAGCAACCCAACTGGACTAGCGGGTGGGTACAATGAGCAGTTCTTC. Translated: CASNPTGLAGGYNEQFF.

The V and J genes are TRBV7-9 and TRBJ1-1, with a weak D call TRBD1 (6 bases). In germline, CDR1 is SEHNR, CDR2 FQNEAQ (reference sequence). The CDR3 loop spans 13 amino acids. The germline V and J ends were trimmed by 7 bases and 4 bases, with 13 bases remaining between them. The CDR3 DNA reads as TGTGCCAGCACTGAGGGGGACGTCACTGAAGCTTTCTTT. Protein: CASTEGDVTEAFF. The full variable domain, rest sourced from reference TRBV7-9 and TRBJ1-1, is DTGVSQNPRHKITKRGQNVTFRCDPISEHNRLYWYRQTLGQGPEFLTYFQNEAQLEKSRLLSDRFSAERPKGSFSTLEIQRTEQGDSAMYLCASTEGDVTEAFFGQGTRLTVV.

J is TRBJ2-3 and V is TRBV28, with unresolved D. Germline V lookup: CDR1 MDHEN, CDR2 SYDVKM. The CDR3 is 14 amino acids. V was pared by 2 bases and J by 0 bases, with 6 bases between. The CDR3 bases are TGTGCCAGCAGTTTAGAACAGAGCACAGATACGCAGTATTTT. Protein sequence: CASSLEQSTDTQYF.

The V call is TRBV28, the J call TRBJ2-5; 10 nucleotides align to TRBD2. V shed 5 bases, J shed 3 bases, and the junction held 9 bases outside the gene matches. The CDR3 is 16 residues long. CDR1 is MDHEN, CDR2 SYDVKM, per germline. CDR3 nucleotide sequence: TGTGCCAGCAGTGCCGTACTAGCGGGATTGGAAGAGACCCAGTACTTC. Translation: CASSAVLAGLEETQYF.

The rearrangement links TRBV7-2 to TRBJ2-1; no definite D call. Germline CDR1 is SGHTA and CDR2 is FQGNSA. V was shortened by 1 base and J by 4 bases, with 8 bases between the two germline ends. The CDR3 has 14 amino acids. The CDR3 bases are TGTGCCAGCAGCTTAGAGCTAGATTACAATGAGCAGTTCTTC. Residues: CASSLELDYNEQFF.

V and J are TRBV9 and TRBJ2-7, with D tentatively TRBD2 (6 bases). Germline V gives CDR1 SGDLS, CDR2 YYNGEE. V gave up 0 bases and J gave up 2 bases, with 18 bases separating them. This CDR3 comprises 17 residues. Here the CDR3 reads CASSVVCIWDSTYEQYF. DNA for the CDR3: TGTGCCAGCAGCGTAGTTTGCATTTGGGACTCCACCTACGAGCAGTACTTC.

In its sample, this clone was seen once. CDR3 sequence reads: CASSPRDSSYNEQFF. CDR3 DNA sequence: TGTGCCAGTAGCCCCCGGGACAGCTCCTACAATGAGCAGTTCTTC. This chain uses TRBV19 with TRBJ2-1; 7 positions match TRBD1. V lost 6 bases to trimming and J lost 0 bases; unmatched junction nucleotides: 5. Germline V gives CDR1 LNHDA, CDR2 SQIVND (reference sequence). There are 15 residues in the CDR3. Supplemented by reference TRBV19 and TRBJ2-1, the full variable domain reads DGGITQSPKYLFRKEGQNVTLSCEQNLNHDAMYWYRQDPGQGLRLIYYSQIVNDFQKGDIAEGYSVSREKKESFPLTVTSAQKNPTAFYLCASSPRDSSYNEQFFGPGTRLTVL.

The CDR3 region is CASSPQWARDGYTF. CDR3 nucleotide sequence: TGCGCCAGCAGCCCTCAGTGGGCGCGGGATGGCTACACCTTC. The chain employs TRBV4-3 and TRBJ1-2; D not resolved. CDR3 size: 14 residues. Looked up from germline, CDR1 is LGHNA and CDR2 is YSLEER. V lost 4 bases, J lost 6 bases, and 15 bases lay in between.

This rearrangement joins TRBV7-9 to TRBJ2-7, with a tentative D call TRBD2 (6 bases). This CDR3 has 15 residues. The ends were cut back, 7 bases at V and 1 base at J, with 17 bases in the middle. Germline V gene sequence: CDR1 SEHNR, CDR2 FQNEAQ (reference sequence). The CDR3 nucleotides are TGTGCCAGCACCGTCTCGGGCGGGAATTCCTACGAGCAGTACTTC. Protein sequence: CASTVSGGNSYEQYF.

The CDR3 region has the DNA TGTGCCAGCAGCTTGGATCAGGGGGACTTCAACTATGGCTACACCTTC. This encodes CASSLDQGDFNYGYTF. The chain has TRBV5-6 and TRBJ1-2, with TRBD1 matching 7 bases. Germline CDR1 and CDR2: SGHDT and YYEEEE. With V trimmed by 0 bases and J by 2 bases, 7 bases remained unmatched. The CDR3 loop spans 16 amino acids.

This rearrangement joins TRBV4-3 to TRBJ2-3; 7 nucleotides match TRBD1. Losses at the gene ends were 0 bases for V and 6 bases for J; bases not matched to a gene: 9. Germline-derived CDR1 and CDR2 are LGHNA and YSLEER. CDR3 length: 16 residues. The CDR3 nucleotides read TGCGCCAGCAGCCAAGAGACGGGACAGCGGATTGATACGCAGTATTTT. Translation: CASSQETGQRIDTQYF.

The sample holds one count of this clone. The V gene is TRBV5-1, the J gene TRBJ2-3; TRBD1 aligns across 7 bases. CDR3 length: 15 residues. Looked up from germline, CDR1 is SGHRS and CDR2 is YFSETQ. Trimming took 0 bases from V and 0 from J; bases not matched to a gene: 1. In DNA form, the CDR3 reads TGCGCCAGCAGCTTGGCGGGACAGAGCACAGATACGCAGTATTTT. Its protein product is CASSLAGQSTDTQYF.

The chain has TRBV21-1 and TRBJ1-5; whether TRBD1, the table's D call, matches the DNA was not checked. TRBV21-1 is classified as a pseudogene. The length of the CDR3 is 14 residues. CDR3 residues: CASSKESRGPTQHF. The CDR3 bases are TGTGCCAGCAGCAAAGAAAGCAGGGGCCCGACCCAGCATTTT.

The CDR3, as DNA: TGTGCCAGCAGCTTAACCCTGACTAGCGGGGGGCCTCTCATCAATGAGCAGTTCTTC. It codes for CASSLTLTSGGPLINEQFF. The rearrangement joins TRBV7-3 to TRBJ2-1, with 13 bases matching TRBD2. The V and J ends lost 0 bases and 6 bases, in that order; junction bases with no gene match: 11. Germline values: CDR1 SGHTA, CDR2 FQGTGA. The CDR3 runs to 19 residues.

The V gene is TRBV6-6, the J gene TRBJ1-4; 11 bases map to TRBD1. Germline CDR1 and CDR2: MNHNY and SVGAGI (reference sequence). Trimming removed 6 bases from V and 4 bases from J; junction bases left unmatched: 7. The CDR3 length is 16 residues. The CDR3 loop is CASSPGQGANNEKLFF. CDR3 DNA sequence: TGTGCCAGCAGCCCCGGACAGGGGGCTAATAATGAAAAACTGTTTTTT.

This chain joins TRBV5-1 and TRBJ1-2; weak D call: TRBD1 (6 bases). The CDR3 has 17 residues. The germline V and J ends were trimmed by 4 bases and 6 bases, with 25 bases remaining between them. The germline V gene has CDR1 SGHRS and CDR2 YFSETQ. CDR3 residues: CASSNWVAGAPENGYTF. The CDR3 DNA sequence: TGCGCCAGCAGCAACTGGGTTGCAGGGGCCCCAGAGAATGGCTACACCTTC.